The T cell receptor (beta chain) described here comes from a study of technical replicates of blood from a few donors. TCRdb's copy holds only in-frame clones and misses some; the assay was immunoSEQ multiplex PCR. The sample records about 81,000 clones, around 96% being singletons. Germline-derived CDR1 and CDR2 are MGHRA and YSYEKL. V lost 1 base, J lost 13 bases, and 9 bases stayed unmatched. CDR3 length equals 15 residues. The sample consisted of T cells isolated from PBMCs. This clonotype was obtained from a human donor in good health. J is TRBJ1-6 and V is TRBV4-1, with TRBD1 matching 8 bases. This chain's CDR3 is CASSQASAGGRPLHF. The CDR3 nucleotides read TGCGCCAGCAGCCAAGCTTCGGCAGGGGGCCGCCCCCTCCACTTT.